The T cell receptor (beta chain) described here comes from a study of identical twins. This clonotype was observed a handful of times. Its antigen is undetermined. The study, taken as a whole, reports: Modelling underestimated the level of out-of-frame TCR alpha sharing observed in monozygotic twins.

Trimming stripped 3 bases from V and 6 bases from J, with 21 bases between. The CDR3 totals 16 residues. Germline V CDR1 and CDR2: LGHDT, YNNKEL (reference sequence). Template switching (which added a universal primer site) was used, and cDNA carried unique molecular identifiers. TCRdb re-called the 5' RACE reads with MiXCR, one entry per CDR3 protein. The sample lists 690,000 or so distinct CDR3 sequences, 5.5% to 6.5% occurring once. Material: naive T cells sorted from blood. The receptor comes from a man aged 18 to 30 in good health. This chain joins TRBV3-1 and TRBJ2-7; D is perhaps TRBD2 (5 bases). In DNA form, the CDR3 reads TGTGCCAGCAGCCAGAGCCCCCGGAGAGGTGAGGGCGAGCAGTACTTC. Translated: CASSQSPRRGEGEQYF.